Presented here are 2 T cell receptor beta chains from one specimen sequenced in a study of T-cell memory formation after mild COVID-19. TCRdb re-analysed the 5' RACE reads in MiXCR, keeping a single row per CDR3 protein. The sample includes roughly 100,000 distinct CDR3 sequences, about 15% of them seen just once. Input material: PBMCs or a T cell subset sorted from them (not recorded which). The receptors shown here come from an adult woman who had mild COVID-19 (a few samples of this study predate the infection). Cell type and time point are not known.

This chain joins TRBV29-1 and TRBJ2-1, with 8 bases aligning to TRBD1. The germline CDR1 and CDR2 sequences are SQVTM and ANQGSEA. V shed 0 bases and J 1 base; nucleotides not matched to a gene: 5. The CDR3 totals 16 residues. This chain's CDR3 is CSVEEPTGGSYNEQFF. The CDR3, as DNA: TGCAGCGTTGAAGAACCCACAGGGGGGTCCTACAATGAGCAGTTCTTC.

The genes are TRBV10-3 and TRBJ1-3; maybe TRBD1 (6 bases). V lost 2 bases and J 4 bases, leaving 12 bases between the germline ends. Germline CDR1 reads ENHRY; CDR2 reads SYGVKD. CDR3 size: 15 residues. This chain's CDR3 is CAISEPGGLGNTIYF. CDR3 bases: TGTGCCATCAGTGAGCCCGGGGGGCTCGGAAACACCATATATTTT.